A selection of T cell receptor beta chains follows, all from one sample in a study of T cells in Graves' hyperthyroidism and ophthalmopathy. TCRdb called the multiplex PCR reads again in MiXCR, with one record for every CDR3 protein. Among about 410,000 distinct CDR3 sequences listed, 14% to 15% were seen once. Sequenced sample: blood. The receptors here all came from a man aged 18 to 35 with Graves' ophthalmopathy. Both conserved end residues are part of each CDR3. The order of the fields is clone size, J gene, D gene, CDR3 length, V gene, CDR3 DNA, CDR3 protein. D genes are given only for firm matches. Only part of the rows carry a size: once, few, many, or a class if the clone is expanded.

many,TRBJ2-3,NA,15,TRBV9,TGTGCCAGCAGCGTAGGTATAGCGGACACAGATACGCAGTATTTT,CASSVGIADTDTQYF
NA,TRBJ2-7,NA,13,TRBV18,TGTGCCAGCTCACCCAGGGTAACCTACGAGCAGCACTTC,CASSPRVTYEQHF
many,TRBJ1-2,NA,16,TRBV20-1,TGCAGTGCCAAGAACCTGAGGGAGGGGAAGGGCTATGGCTACACCTTC,CSAKNLREGKGYGYTF
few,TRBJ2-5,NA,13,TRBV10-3,TGTGCCATCAGTGAGCGGAGGGAGGAGACCCAGTACTTC,CAISERREETQYF
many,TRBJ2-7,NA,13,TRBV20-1,TGCAGTGCTAGAGAGGCGGATAGATACGAGCAGTACTTC,CSAREADRYEQYF
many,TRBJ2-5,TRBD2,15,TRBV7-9,TGTGCCAGCAGCTTTGTCACGGGAGGGCGAGAGACCCAGTACTTC,CASSFVTGGRETQYF
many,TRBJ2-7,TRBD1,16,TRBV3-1,TGTGCCAGCAGCCAAGGTACAGGGGGTGACCCCTACGAGCAGTACTTC,CASSQGTGGDPYEQYF
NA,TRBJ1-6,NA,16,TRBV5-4,TGTGCCAGCAGACTGGGAGGGGGGCAGTACGGGTCACCCCTCCACTTT,CASRLGGGQYGSPLHF
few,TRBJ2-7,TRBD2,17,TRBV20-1,TGCAGTGCAACCGGACTAGCGGGGTCCCTTTACCTACGGGAGCAGTACTTC,CSATGLAGSLYLREQYF
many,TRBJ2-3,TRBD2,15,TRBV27,TGTGCCAGCAGTTTTACTAGCGGGAGGAGAGATACGCAGTATTTT,CASSFTSGRRDTQYF
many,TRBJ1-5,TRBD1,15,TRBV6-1,TGTGCCAGCAGGGGACAGGGTAGAAGCAATCAGCCCCAGCATTTT,CASRGQGRSNQPQHF
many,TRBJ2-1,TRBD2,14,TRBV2,TGTGCCAGCAAGGGTCTAGCGGCCCACAATGAGCAGTTCTTC,CASKGLAAHNEQFF
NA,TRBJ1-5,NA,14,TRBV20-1,TGCAGTGCTAGCCCCCGGGGCCCTAATCAGCCCCAGCATTTT,CSASPRGPNQPQHF
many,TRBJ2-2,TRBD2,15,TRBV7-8,TGTGCCAGCAGCTTAGGTAGCGGGGTAGCTGGGGAGCTGTTTTTT,CASSLGSGVAGELFF
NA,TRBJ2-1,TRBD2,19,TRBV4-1,TGCGCCAGCAGCCAGGCTGGAACTAGCGGGGGAAGCTCCTACAATGAGCAGTTCTTC,CASSQAGTSGGSSYNEQFF
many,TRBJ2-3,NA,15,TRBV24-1,TGTGCCACCAGTGATCCCGGGACTAGCACAGATACGCAGTATTTT,CATSDPGTSTDTQYF
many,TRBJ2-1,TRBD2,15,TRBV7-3,TGTGCCAGCAGCTGGACTAGCGGGGACTACAATGAGCAGTTCTTC,CASSWTSGDYNEQFF
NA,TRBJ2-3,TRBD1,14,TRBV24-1,TGTGCCAGCAGCAACAGGGGACCGGCCGTGTCGCAGTATTTT,CASSNRGPAVSQYF
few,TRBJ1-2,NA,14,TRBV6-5,TGTGCCAGCAGTTACTGGGGGGAGGACTATGGCTACACCTTC,CASSYWGEDYGYTF
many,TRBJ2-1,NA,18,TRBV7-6,TGTGCCAGCAGCTTAGTGCTAGGGGCAGCACTCTCCTACAATGAGCAGTTCTTC,CASSLVLGAALSYNEQFF
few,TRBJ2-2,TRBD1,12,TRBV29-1,TGCACGGGGACAGCCGACACCGGGGAGCTGTTTTTT,CTGTADTGELFF
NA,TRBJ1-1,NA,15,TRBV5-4,TGTGCCAGCAGCGGACCAGAGGACAGCAACACTGAAGCTTTCTTT,CASSGPEDSNTEAFF
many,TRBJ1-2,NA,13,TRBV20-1,TGCAGTGCTACCTCAGACAGTGCCTATGGCTACACCTTC,CSATSDSAYGYTF
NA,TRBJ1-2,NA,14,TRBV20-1,TGCAGTGCTAGAGATCGACAGGCAACGGGAGGCTACACCTTC,CSARDRQATGGYTF
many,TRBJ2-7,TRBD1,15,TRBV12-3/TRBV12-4,TGTGCCAGCAGCACCTCGGCAGGACAGGGCCACGAGCAGTACTTC,CASSTSAGQGHEQYF
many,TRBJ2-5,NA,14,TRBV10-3,TGTGCCATCAGACAACTAGTCGCCCAAGAGACCCAGTACTTC,CAIRQLVAQETQYF
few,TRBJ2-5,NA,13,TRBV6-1,TGTGCCACAAGGGGATTTCCGGTAGAGACCCAGTACTTC,CATRGFPVETQYF
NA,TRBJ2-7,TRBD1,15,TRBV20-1,TGCAGTGCTAGAGGGTACCGGGACAGCTCCTACGAGCAGTACTTC,CSARGYRDSSYEQYF
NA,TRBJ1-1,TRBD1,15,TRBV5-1,TGCGCCAGCAGCTTATACTCAGGGGGCCGCGCTGAAGCTTTCTTT,CASSLYSGGRAEAFF
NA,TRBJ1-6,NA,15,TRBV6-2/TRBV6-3,TGTGCCAGCAGTTACTCGGTGGGGTATAATTCACCCCTCCACTTT,CASSYSVGYNSPLHF
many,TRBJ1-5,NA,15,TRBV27,TGTGCCAGCAGTTTAGTCGCGGCTAGCAATCAGCCCCAGCATTTT,CASSLVAASNQPQHF
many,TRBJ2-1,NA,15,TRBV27,TGTGCCAGCAGTTTGCGGTTTTCACCCTACAATGAGCAGTTCTTC,CASSLRFSPYNEQFF
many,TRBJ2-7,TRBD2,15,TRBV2,TGTGCCAGCAGTAAGGTAGCGGGGGGCTTATACGAGCAGTACTTC,CASSKVAGGLYEQYF
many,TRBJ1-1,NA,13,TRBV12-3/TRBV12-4,TGTGCCAGCAGTCTCCAGAGGACCACTGAAGCTTTCTTT,CASSLQRTTEAFF
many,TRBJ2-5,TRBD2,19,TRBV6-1,TGTGCCAGCAGTGCACCCACCGGGACTAGCGGGGGGGAGCGAGAGACCCAGTACTTC,CASSAPTGTSGGERETQYF
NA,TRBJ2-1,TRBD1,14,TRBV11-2,TGTGCCAGCAGCTCGGGGACAGGGTCCAATGGGCAGTTCTTC,CASSSGTGSNGQFF
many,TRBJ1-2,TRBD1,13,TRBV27,TGTGCCAGCGCGATGGGACAGGCCTATGGCTACACCTTC,CASAMGQAYGYTF
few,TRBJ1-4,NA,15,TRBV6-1,TGTGCCAGTTCTGTCCCGATCGGGGCTAATGAAAAACTGTTTTTT,CASSVPIGANEKLFF
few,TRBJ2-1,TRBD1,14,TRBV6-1,TGTGCCAGCTACCAGGGGGACGCCTACAATGAGCAGTTCTTC,CASYQGDAYNEQFF
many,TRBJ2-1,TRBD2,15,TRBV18,TGTGCCAGCTCACCACCGCCTAGCGGGTACAATGAGCAGTTCTTC,CASSPPPSGYNEQFF
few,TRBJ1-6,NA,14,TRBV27,TGTGCCAGCAGCCGCCCACGGGGGGATTCACCCCTCCACTTT,CASSRPRGDSPLHF
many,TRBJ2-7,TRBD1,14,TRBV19,TGTGCCAGTAGTATGGGGACAGGGTTAAACGAGCAGTACTTC,CASSMGTGLNEQYF